A few counts support the clone carrying this T cell receptor (beta chain). The data were obtained in a study of blood T cell repertoires in COVID-19. At the level of the study: In each case, the material was cDNA or gDNA derived from T cells, B-cell-depleted T cells, or PBMCs.

The germline V gene encodes CDR1 SEHNR and CDR2 FQNEAQ (reference sequence). There are 15 residues in the CDR3. V was cut by 1 base and J by 1 base, with 8 bases left in between. Original handling: The assay estimated nucleated cells by amplifying reference gene primers. TCRdb keeps only in-frame clones here, not all; method: immunoSEQ multiplex PCR. Clone size and V and J calls were adopted from that table, with D and trimming inferred from the DNA. This table has about 120,000 clones, about 90% appearing once. The material sequenced was peripheral blood. The sequence was obtained from a human donor in a cohort sampled during active COVID-19. The J gene is TRBJ1-5, the V gene TRBV7-9; D is undetermined. CDR3 region: CASSLGHTSNQPQHF. In DNA form, the CDR3 reads TGTGCCAGCAGCTTAGGGCATACGAGCAATCAGCCCCAGCATTTT. Using reference TRBV7-9 and TRBJ1-5 for the parts outside the CDR3, the full variable domain is DTGVSQNPRHKITKRGQNVTFRCDPISEHNRLYWYRQTLGQGPEFLTYFQNEAQLEKSRLLSDRFSAERPKGSFSTLEIQRTEQGDSAMYLCASSLGHTSNQPQHFGDGTRLSIL.